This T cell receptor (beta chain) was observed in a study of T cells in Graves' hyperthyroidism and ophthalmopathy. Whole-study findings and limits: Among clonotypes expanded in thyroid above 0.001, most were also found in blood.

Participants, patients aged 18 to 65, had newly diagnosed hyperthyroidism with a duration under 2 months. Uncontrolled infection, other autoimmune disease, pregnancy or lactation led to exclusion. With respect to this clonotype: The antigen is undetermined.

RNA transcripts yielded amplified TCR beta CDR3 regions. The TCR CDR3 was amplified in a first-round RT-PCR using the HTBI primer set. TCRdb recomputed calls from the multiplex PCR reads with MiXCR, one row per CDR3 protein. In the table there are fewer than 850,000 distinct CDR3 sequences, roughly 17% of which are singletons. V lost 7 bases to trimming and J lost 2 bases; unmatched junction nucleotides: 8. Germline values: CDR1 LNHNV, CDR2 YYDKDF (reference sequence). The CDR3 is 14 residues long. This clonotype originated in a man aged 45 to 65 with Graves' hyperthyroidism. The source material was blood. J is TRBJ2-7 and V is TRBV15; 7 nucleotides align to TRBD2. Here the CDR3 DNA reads TGTGCCACCACTTCGGGACGGGGGGCCTACGAGCAGTACTTC. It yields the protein CATTSGRGAYEQYF.